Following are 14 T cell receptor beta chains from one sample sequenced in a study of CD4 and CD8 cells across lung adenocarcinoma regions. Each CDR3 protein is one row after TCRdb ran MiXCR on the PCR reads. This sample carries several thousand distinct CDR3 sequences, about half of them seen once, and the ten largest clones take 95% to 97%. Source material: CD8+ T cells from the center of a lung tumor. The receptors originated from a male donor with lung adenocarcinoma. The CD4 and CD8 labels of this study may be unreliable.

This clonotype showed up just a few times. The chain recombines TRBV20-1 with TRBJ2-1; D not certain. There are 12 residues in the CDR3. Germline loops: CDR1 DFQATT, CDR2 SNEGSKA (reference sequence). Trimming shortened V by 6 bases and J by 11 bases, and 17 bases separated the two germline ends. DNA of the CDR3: TGCAGTGCAATAGAGCAGTTAGAAAAGCAGTTCTTC. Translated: CSAIEQLEKQFF.

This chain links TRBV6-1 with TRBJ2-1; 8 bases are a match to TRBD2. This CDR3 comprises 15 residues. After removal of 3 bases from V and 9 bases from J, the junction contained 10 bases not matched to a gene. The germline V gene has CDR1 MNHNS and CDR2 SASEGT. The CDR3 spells CASSDPGTSITEQFF. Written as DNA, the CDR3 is TGTGCCAGCAGTGACCCCGGGACTAGTATAACTGAGCAGTTCTTC.

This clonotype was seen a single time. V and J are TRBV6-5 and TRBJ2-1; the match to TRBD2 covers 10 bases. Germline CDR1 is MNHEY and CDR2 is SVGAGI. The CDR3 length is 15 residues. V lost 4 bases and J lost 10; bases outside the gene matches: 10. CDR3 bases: TGTGCCAGCAGTTCCGGTAGCGGGAGGTTTGGCGAGCAGTTCTTC. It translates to CASSSGSGRFGEQFF.

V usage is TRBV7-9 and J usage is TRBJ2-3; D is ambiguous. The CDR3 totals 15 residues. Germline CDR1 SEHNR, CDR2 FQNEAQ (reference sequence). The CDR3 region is CGRSSRLWATDMQYF. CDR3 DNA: TGTGGCCGCAGCTCACGACTGTGGGCCACAGACATGCAGTATTTT.

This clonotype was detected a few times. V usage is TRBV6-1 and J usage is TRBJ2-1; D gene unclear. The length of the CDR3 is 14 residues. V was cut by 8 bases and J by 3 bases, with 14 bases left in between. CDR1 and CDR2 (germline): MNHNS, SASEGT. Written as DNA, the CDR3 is TGTGCCAGCGGAACATCCGACCACTACAATGAGCAGTTCTTC. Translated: CASGTSDHYNEQFF.

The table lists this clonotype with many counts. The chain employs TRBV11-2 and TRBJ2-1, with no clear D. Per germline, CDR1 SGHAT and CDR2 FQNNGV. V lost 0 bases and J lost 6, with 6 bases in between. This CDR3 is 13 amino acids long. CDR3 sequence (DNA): TGTGCCAGCAGCTTAGATCCCCCCAATGAGCAGTTCTTC. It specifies CASSLDPPNEQFF.

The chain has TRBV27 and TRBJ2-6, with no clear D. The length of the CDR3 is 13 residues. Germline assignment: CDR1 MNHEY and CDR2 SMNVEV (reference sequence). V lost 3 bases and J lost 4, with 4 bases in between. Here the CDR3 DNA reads TGTGCCAGCAGTTTGACCGGGGCCAACGTCCTGACTTTC. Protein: CASSLTGANVLTF.

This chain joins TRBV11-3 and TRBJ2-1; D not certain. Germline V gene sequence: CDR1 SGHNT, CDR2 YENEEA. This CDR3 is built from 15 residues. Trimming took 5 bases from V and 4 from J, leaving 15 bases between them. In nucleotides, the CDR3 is TGTGCCAGCAGCCCCCCGAACCTTCGTTACAATGAGCAGTTCTTC. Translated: CASSPPNLRYNEQFF.

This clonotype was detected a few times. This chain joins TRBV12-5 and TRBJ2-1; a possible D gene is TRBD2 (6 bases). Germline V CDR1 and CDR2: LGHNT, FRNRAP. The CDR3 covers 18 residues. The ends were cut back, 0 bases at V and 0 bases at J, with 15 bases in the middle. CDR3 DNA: TGTGCTAGTGGTTTGGTAAGGGACTTTTCTAGCTCCTACAATGAGCAGTTCTTC. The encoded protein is CASGLVRDFSSSYNEQFF.

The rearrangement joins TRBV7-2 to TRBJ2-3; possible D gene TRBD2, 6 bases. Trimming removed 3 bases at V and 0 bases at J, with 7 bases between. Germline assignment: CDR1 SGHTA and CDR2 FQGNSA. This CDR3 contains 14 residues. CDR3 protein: CASSFGTSTDTQYF. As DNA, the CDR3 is TGTGCCAGCAGCTTCGGGACTAGCACAGATACGCAGTATTTT.

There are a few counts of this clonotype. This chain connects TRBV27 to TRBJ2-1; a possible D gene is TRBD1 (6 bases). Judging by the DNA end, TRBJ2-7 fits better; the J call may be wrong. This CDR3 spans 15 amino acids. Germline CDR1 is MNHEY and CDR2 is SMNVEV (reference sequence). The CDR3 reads CASSVPGVGSYEQYF. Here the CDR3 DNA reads TGTGCCAGCAGCGTCCCAGGGGTAGGCTCCTACGAGCAGTACTTC.

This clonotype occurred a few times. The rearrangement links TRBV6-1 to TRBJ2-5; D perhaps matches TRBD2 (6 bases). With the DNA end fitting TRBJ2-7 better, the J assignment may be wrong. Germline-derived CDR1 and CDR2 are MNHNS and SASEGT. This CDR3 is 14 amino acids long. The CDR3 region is CASSVFGREYEQYF. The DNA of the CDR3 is TGTGCCAGCAGTGTCTTTGGGCGGGAATACGAGCAGTACTTC.

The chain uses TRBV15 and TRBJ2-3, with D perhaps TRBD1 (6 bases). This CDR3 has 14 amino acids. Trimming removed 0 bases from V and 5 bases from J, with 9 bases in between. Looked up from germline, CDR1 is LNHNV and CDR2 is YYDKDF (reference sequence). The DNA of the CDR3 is TGTGCCACCAGCAGAGATGTCAGGGGAGATACGCAGTATTTT. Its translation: CATSRDVRGDTQYF.

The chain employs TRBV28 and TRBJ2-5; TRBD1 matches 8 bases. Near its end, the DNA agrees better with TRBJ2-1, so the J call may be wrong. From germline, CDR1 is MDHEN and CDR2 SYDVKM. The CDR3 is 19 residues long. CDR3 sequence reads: CASSLFWTGKGLSYNEQFF. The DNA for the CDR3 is TGTGCCAGCAGTTTATTCTGGACAGGGAAAGGTTTAAGCTACAATGAGCAGTTCTTC.